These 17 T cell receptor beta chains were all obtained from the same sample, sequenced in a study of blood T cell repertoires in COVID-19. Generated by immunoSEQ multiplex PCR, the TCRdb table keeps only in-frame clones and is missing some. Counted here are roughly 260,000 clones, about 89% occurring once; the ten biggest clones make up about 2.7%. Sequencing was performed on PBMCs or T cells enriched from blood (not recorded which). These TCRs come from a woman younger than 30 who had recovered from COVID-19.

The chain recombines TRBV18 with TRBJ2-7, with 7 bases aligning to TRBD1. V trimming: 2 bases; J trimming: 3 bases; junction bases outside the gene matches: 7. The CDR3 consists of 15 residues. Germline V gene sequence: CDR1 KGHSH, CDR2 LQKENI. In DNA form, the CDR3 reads TGTGCCAGCTCACCAGACGCAGGGGGTCGCTACGAGCAGTACTTC. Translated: CASSPDAGGRYEQYF.

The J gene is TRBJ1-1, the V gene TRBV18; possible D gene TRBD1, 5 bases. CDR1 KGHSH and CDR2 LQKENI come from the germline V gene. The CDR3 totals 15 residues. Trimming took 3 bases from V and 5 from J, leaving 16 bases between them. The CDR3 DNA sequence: TGTGCCAGCTCACCCATACGGGGGTCAGGAACTGAAGCTTTCTTT. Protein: CASSPIRGSGTEAFF.

In DNA, the CDR3 is TGTGCCAGCTCACAAAAACCAGGGGGTAATCAGCCCCAGCATTTT. Residues: CASSQKPGGNQPQHF. V gene TRBV18 combines with J gene TRBJ1-5; TRBD1 aligns across 7 bases. CDR3 length equals 15 residues. The V and J ends lost 4 bases and 4 bases, in that order; junction bases with no gene match: 7. Per the germline V gene, CDR1 is KGHSH and CDR2 is LQKENI. The whole variable domain, remainder taken from reference TRBV18 and TRBJ1-5, is NAGVMQNPRHLVRRRGQEARLRCSPMKGHSHVYWYRQLPEEGLKFMVYLQKENIIDESGMPKERFSAEFPKEGPSILRIQQVVRGDSAAYFCASSQKPGGNQPQHFGDGTRLSIL.

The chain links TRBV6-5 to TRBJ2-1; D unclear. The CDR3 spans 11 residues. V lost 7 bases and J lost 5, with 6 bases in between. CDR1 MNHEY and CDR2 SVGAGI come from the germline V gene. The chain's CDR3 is CASIKNNEQFF. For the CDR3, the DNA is TGTGCCAGCATTAAAAACAATGAGCAGTTCTTC.

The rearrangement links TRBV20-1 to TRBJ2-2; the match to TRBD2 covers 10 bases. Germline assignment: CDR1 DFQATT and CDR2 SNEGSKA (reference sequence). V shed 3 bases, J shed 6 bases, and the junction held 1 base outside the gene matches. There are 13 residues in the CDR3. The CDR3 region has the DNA TGCAGTGCTAGTGGACTAGCGGCCGGGGAGCTGTTTTTT. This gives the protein CSASGLAAGELFF.

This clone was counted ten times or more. The CDR3 region has the DNA TGCGCCAGCAGCCTTCAGCTACAGGGGTATCAGCCCCAGCATTTT. Residues: CASSLQLQGYQPQHF. The chain combines TRBV4-1 with TRBJ1-5; 7 positions agree with TRBD1. The CDR3 loop spans 15 amino acids. The germline gives CDR1 MGHRA, CDR2 YSYEKL. V shed 4 bases, J shed 5 bases, and the junction held 8 bases outside the gene matches.

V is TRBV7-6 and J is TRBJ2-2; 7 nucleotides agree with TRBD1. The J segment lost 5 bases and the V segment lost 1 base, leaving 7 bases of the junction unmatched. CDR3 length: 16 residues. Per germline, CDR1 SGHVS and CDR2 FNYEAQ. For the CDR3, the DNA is TGTGCCAGCAGCTTAGATCGACAGGGCGGGACCGGGGAGCTGTTTTTT. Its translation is CASSLDRQGGTGELFF.

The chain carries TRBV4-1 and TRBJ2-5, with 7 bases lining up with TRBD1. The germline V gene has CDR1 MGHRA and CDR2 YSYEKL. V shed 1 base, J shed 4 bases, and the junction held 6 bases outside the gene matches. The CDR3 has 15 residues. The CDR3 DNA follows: TGCGCCAGCAGCCAAGTCTTAAGGACAGGAGAGACCCAGTACTTC. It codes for CASSQVLRTGETQYF.

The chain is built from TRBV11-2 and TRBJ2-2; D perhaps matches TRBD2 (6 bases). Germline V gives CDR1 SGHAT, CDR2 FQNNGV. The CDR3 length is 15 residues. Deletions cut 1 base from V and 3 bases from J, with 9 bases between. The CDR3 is CASSLGLAYTGELFF. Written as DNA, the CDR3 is TGTGCCAGCAGCTTAGGTCTAGCGTACACCGGGGAGCTGTTTTTT.

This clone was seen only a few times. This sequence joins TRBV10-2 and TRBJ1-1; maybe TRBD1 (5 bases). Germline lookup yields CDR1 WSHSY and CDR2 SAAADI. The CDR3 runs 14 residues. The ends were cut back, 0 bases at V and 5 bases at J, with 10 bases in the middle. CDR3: CASSESGGETEAFF. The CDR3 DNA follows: TGCGCCAGCAGTGAGTCCGGGGGTGAAACTGAAGCTTTCTTT.

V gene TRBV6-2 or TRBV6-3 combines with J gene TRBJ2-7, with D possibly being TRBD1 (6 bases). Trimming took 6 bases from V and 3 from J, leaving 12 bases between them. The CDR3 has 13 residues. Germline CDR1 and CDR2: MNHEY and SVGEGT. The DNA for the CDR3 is TGTGCCAGCAGCGGGGACACCTTCTACGAGCAGTACTTC. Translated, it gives CASSGDTFYEQYF.

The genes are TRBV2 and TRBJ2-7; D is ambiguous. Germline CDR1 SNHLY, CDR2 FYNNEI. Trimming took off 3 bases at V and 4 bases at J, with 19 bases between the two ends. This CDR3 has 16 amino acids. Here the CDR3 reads CASSDLIARYGYEQYF. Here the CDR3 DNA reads TGTGCCAGCAGTGATCTAATAGCCCGATACGGATACGAGCAGTACTTC. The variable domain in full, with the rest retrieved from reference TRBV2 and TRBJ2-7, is EPEVTQTPSHQVTQMGQEVILRCVPISNHLYFYWYRQILGQKVEFLVSFYNNEISEKSEIFDDQFSVERPDGSNFTLKIRSTKLEDSAMYFCASSDLIARYGYEQYFGPGTRLTVT.

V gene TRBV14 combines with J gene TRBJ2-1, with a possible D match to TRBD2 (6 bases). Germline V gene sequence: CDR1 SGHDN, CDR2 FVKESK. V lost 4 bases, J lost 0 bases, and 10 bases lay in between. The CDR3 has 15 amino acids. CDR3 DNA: TGTGCCAGCAGCCTTGGGGGGAGCTCCTACAATGAGCAGTTCTTC. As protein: CASSLGGSSYNEQFF.

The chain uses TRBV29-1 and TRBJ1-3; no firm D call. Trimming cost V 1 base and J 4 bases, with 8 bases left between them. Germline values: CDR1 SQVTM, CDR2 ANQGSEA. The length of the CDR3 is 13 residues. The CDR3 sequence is CSVEGGWGNTIYF. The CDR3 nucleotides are TGCAGCGTTGAAGGCGGGTGGGGAAACACCATATATTTT.

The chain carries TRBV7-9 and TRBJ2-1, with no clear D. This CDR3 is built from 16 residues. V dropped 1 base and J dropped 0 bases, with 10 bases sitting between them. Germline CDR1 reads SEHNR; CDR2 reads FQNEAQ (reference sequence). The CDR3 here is CASSLEGGYSYNEQFF. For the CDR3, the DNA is TGTGCCAGCAGCTTAGAAGGCGGATACTCCTACAATGAGCAGTTCTTC.

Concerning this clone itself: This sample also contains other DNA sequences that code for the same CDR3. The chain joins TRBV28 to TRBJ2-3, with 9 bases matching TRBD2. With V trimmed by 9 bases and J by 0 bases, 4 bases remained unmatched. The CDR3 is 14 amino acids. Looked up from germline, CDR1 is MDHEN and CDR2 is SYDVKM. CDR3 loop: CASSLAGSTDTQYF. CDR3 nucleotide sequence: TGTGCCAGTTCTCTAGCGGGGAGCACAGATACGCAGTATTTT. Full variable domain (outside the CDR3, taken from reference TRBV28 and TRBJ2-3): DVKVTQSSRYLVKRTGEKVFLECVQDMDHENMFWYRQDPGLGLRLIYFSYDVKMKEKGDIPEGYSVSREKKERFSLILESASTNQTSMYLCASSLAGSTDTQYFGPGTRLTVL.

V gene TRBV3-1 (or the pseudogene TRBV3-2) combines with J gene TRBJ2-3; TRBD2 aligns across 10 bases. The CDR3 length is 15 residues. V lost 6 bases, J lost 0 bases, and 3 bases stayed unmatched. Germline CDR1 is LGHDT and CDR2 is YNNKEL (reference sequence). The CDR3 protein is CASSRTSGSTDTQYF. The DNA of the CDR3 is TGTGCCAGCAGTCGGACTAGCGGCAGCACAGATACGCAGTATTTT.